These 27 T cell receptor beta chains came from one sample sequenced in a study of blood T cells in healthy people across ages. The authors ran a second PCR of about 6 to 11 cycles using a sample-barcoded 5' primer and a J-beta primer mix. TCRdb redid the calling of the 5' RACE reads with MiXCR, one entry per CDR3 protein. The profile shows 1.6 million or so distinct CDR3 sequences, roughly 30% of them singletons. The sequenced material came from blood. These receptors were obtained from a woman aged 25 to 45 in good health.

The rearrangement joins TRBV14 to TRBJ2-1, with 7 bases that match TRBD1. V shed 4 bases and J 11 bases; nucleotides not matched to a gene: 11. Germline CDR1 is SGHDN and CDR2 is FVKESK. The CDR3 totals 14 residues. In DNA, the CDR3 is TGTGCCAGCAGCCTCGGGACAGCAAACAGCAAGCAGTTCTTC. Its protein product is CASSLGTANSKQFF. The entire variable domain, with the rest obtained from reference TRBV14 and TRBJ2-1, is as follows: EAGVTQFPSHSVIEKGQTVTLRCDPISGHDNLYWYRRVMGKEIKFLLHFVKESKQDESGMPNNRFLAERTGGTYSTLKVQPAELEDSGVYFCASSLGTANSKQFFGPGTRLTVL.

As for this clonotype: A much more abundant neighbour one base away suggests this may be a read error. The chain uses TRBV9 and TRBJ2-3; 9 bases line up with TRBD2. The CDR3 is made up of 15 amino acids. Germline values: CDR1 SGDLS, CDR2 YYNGEE. CDR3 nucleotide sequence: TGTGCCAGCAGCGTTAGCGGGGGACGCACAGATGCGCAGTATTTT. It encodes CASSVSGGRTDAQYF. The full variable domain, rest sourced from reference TRBV9 and TRBJ2-3, is DSGVTQTPKHLITATGQRVTLRCSPRSGDLSVYWYQQSLDQGLQFLIQYYNGEERAKGNILERFSAQQFPDLHSELNLSSLELGDSALYFCASSVSGGRTDAQYFGPGTRLTVL.

The gene calls are TRBV7-3 and TRBJ2-1; D possibly corresponds to TRBD2 (6 bases). V was trimmed by 5 bases and J by 5 bases, leaving 13 bases between them. Germline-derived CDR1 and CDR2 are SGHTA and FQGTGA. The CDR3 sequence is 14 residues long. The chain's CDR3 is CASSPLAGNNEQFF. The CDR3 region has the DNA TGTGCCAGCAGCCCACTAGCAGGAAACAATGAGCAGTTCTTC.

Note on this clonotype: Mismatch with germline at one junction end may stem from a read error. The chain uses TRBV9 and TRBJ2-3; D uncertain. The CDR3 length is 12 residues. CDR1 SGDLS and CDR2 YYNGEE come from the germline V gene. The CDR3 DNA sequence: TGTGACAGCAGCGTAGGTGTTGATACGCAGTATTTT. Amino acids: CDSSVGVDTQYF.

This clonotype occurred a few times. The chain joins TRBV12-3 or TRBV12-4 to TRBJ2-1; a weak D match, TRBD1 (5 bases). V was clipped by 10 bases and J by 8 bases, with 18 bases between them. The CDR3 has 13 amino acids. The CDR3 protein is CATRGPGPHEQFF. For the CDR3, the DNA is TGTGCCACCCGTGGCCCAGGGCCCCATGAGCAGTTCTTC.

This clonotype was found once. The chain couples TRBV4-1 to TRBJ2-5; 11 nucleotides align to TRBD2. The CDR3 is 16 amino acids. V dropped 4 bases and J dropped 5; count of bases not matched to a gene: 9. CDR1 MGHRA and CDR2 YSYEKL come from the germline V gene. CDR3 in amino acids: CASSLGLADLGETQYF. CDR3 bases: TGCGCCAGCAGCCTGGGACTAGCGGATTTGGGCGAGACCCAGTACTTC.

The rearrangement uses TRBV2 and TRBJ2-5; D unresolved. The ends were cut back, 4 bases at V and 0 bases at J, with 6 bases in the middle. The CDR3 runs to 13 residues. Germline V gives CDR1 SNHLY, CDR2 FYNNEI. CDR3 amino acids: CASSVLDQETQYF. The CDR3 DNA reads TGTGCCAGCAGTGTACTTGACCAAGAGACCCAGTACTTC. Drawing the rest from reference TRBV2 and TRBJ2-5, the complete variable domain is EPEVTQTPSHQVTQMGQEVILRCVPISNHLYFYWYRQILGQKVEFLVSFYNNEISEKSEIFDDQFSVERPDGSNFTLKIRSTKLEDSAMYFCASSVLDQETQYFGPGTRLLVL.

This clonotype was detected once. This chain connects TRBV7-9 to TRBJ1-1; D ambiguous. The V gene's germline CDR1 is SEHNR and CDR2 FQNEAQ (reference sequence). With 3 bases removed from V and 6 bases from J, the gap between germline ends came to 8 bases. CDR3 length equals 12 residues. The CDR3 bases are TGTGCCAGCAGCTTGGCAAGGGCTGAAGCTTTCTTT. This gives the protein CASSLARAEAFF.

J is TRBJ2-5 and V is TRBV7-2; TRBD2 is a possible D gene (5 bases). The CDR3 extends over 14 amino acids. CDR1 and CDR2 (germline): SGHTA, FQGNSA. Trimming cost V 5 bases and J 8 bases, with 18 bases left between them. The CDR3 loop is CASSRFNAGLTQYF. The CDR3 region has the DNA TGTGCCAGCAGCCGGTTTAATGCGGGTCTAACCCAGTACTTC. The variable domain in full, with the rest retrieved from reference TRBV7-2 and TRBJ2-5, is GAGVSQSPSNKVTEKGKDVELRCDPISGHTALYWYRQSLGQGLEFLIYFQGNSAPDKSGLPSDRFSAERTGGSVSTLTIQRTQQEDSAVYLCASSRFNAGLTQYFGPGTRLLVL.

In this sample, this clonotype turned up a few times. The rearrangement uses TRBV10-2 and TRBJ2-1; D may be TRBD2 (7 bases). Trimming removed 10 bases at V and 5 bases at J, with 18 bases between. Germline V lookup: CDR1 WSHSY, CDR2 SAAADI. The CDR3 length is 14 residues. The CDR3 nucleotides are TGCGCCACCGGGGGGCTCGGTGGTCACAATGAGCAGTTCTTC. Protein sequence: CATGGLGGHNEQFF.

This clonotype has more than one count but fewer than ten. The genes are TRBV4-1 and TRBJ2-7, with D unresolved. The CDR3 contains 12 residues. The germline gives CDR1 MGHRA, CDR2 YSYEKL. V gave up 0 bases and J gave up 7 bases, with 7 bases separating them. The DNA for the CDR3 is TGCGCCAGCAGCCAAGAGGGGTGGGAGCAGTACTTC. It codes for CASSQEGWEQYF.

This clonotype was counted many times. This chain uses TRBV20-1 with TRBJ1-2; D is ambiguous. V lost 3 bases and J 4 bases, leaving 6 bases between the germline ends. Germline CDR1 and CDR2: DFQATT and SNEGSKA (reference sequence). The CDR3 contains 11 residues. CDR3 sequence: CSASRGYGYTF. CDR3 DNA sequence: TGCAGTGCTAGCAGAGGCTATGGCTACACCTTC.

V gene TRBV10-1 combines with J gene TRBJ2-5; TRBD1 matches at 7 bases. V was clipped by 4 bases and J by 2 bases; unmatched bases: 7. CDR3 length: 15 amino acids. Per germline, CDR1 WNHNN and CDR2 SYGVQD (reference sequence). The CDR3 DNA reads TGCGCCAGCAGTGCCTACAGGGGTAGGCAAGAGACCCAGTACTTC. Translating it yields CASSAYRGRQETQYF.

A few counts support this clonotype. This sequence joins TRBV6-6 and TRBJ2-3, with D unresolved. This CDR3 is 14 amino acids long. Deletions cut 2 bases from V and 2 bases from J, with 8 bases between. The germline V gene has CDR1 MNHNY and CDR2 SVGAGI (reference sequence). CDR3 sequence reads: CASSYSDPTDTQYF. The CDR3 nucleotides are TGTGCCAGCAGTTACAGCGATCCCACAGATACGCAGTATTTT.

CDR3 sequence: CASSSRGGGGALVWNYYEQYF. The CDR3 nucleotides are TGTGCCAGCAGTTCACGAGGGGGCGGAGGGGCCCTGGTTTGGAACTACTACGAGCAGTACTTC. This chain joins TRBV28 and TRBJ2-7, with D maybe TRBD1 (7 bases). The V and J ends lost 4 bases and 3 bases respectively, with 34 bases between them. In germline, CDR1 is MDHEN, CDR2 SYDVKM. The CDR3 is made up of 21 amino acids. Full variable domain (outside the CDR3, taken from reference TRBV28 and TRBJ2-7): DVKVTQSSRYLVKRTGEKVFLECVQDMDHENMFWYRQDPGLGLRLIYFSYDVKMKEKGDIPEGYSVSREKKERFSLILESASTNQTSMYLCASSSRGGGGALVWNYYEQYFGPGTRLTVT.

This clonotype was seen at least ten times. The chain recombines TRBV29-1 with TRBJ2-5; D remains ambiguous. The CDR3 runs 10 residues. The germline gives CDR1 SQVTM, CDR2 ANQGSEA. Trimming pared 5 bases from V and 4 bases from J, leaving 5 bases between. The CDR3 nucleotides read TGCAGCGTTCTCATAGAGACCCAGTACTTC. The encoded protein is CSVLIETQYF.

This clonotype occurred a few times. V gene TRBV15 combines with J gene TRBJ2-5, with D perhaps being TRBD1 or TRBD2 (6 bases each). Trimming cost V 1 base and J 5 bases, with 11 bases left between them. This CDR3 is 14 amino acids long. Germline V gene sequence: CDR1 LNHNV, CDR2 YYDKDF (reference sequence). This CDR3 reads CATSRVTGGETQYF. DNA of the CDR3: TGTGCCACCAGCAGAGTGACAGGAGGGGAGACCCAGTACTTC.

This chain connects TRBV3-1 to TRBJ2-1, with a possible D match to TRBD2 (5 bases). V was clipped by 1 base and J by 9 bases, with 10 bases between them. This CDR3 spans 13 amino acids. CDR1 LGHDT and CDR2 YNNKEL come from the germline V gene (reference sequence). The CDR3 here is CASSQVSAGEQFF. CDR3 sequence (DNA): TGTGCCAGCAGCCAAGTTAGCGCCGGTGAGCAGTTCTTC.

The chain couples TRBV5-1 to TRBJ2-1; TRBD2 matches 8 bases. The CDR3 has 14 amino acids. Looked up from germline, CDR1 is SGHRS and CDR2 is YFSETQ. V dropped 2 bases and J dropped 4; count of bases not matched to a gene: 2. The CDR3 region is CASSFGTRYNEQFF. CDR3 in DNA: TGCGCCAGCAGCTTCGGGACTAGGTACAATGAGCAGTTCTTC. Looking up the rest from reference TRBV5-1 and TRBJ2-1 gives the full variable domain: KAGVTQTPRYLIKTRGQQVTLSCSPISGHRSVSWYQQTPGQGLQFLFEYFSETQRNKGNFPGRFSGRQFSNSRSEMNVSTLELGDSALYLCASSFGTRYNEQFFGPGTRLTVL.

About this clonotype: A single base separates this from a much larger clone, so it may be a read error. The chain joins TRBV12-3 or TRBV12-4 to TRBJ2-3, with D possibly matching TRBD2 (5 bases). The CDR3 is made up of 14 amino acids. CDR3 nucleotide sequence: TGTGCCAGCAGTCCCGGCTCACGGGGAGATGCGCAGTATTTT. Amino acids: CASSPGSRGDAQYF.

This clonotype has a handful of counts. V usage is TRBV12-3 or TRBV12-4 and J usage is TRBJ2-7; 7 bases align to TRBD1. The CDR3 covers 16 residues. V trimming: 6 bases; J trimming: 3 bases; junction bases outside the gene matches: 14. CDR3 loop: CASRSGTEGVYYEQYF. DNA for the CDR3: TGTGCCAGCAGATCCGGGACAGAGGGCGTTTACTACGAGCAGTACTTC.

A word on this clonotype: A much larger clone differs from this one at a single base, so this may be a read error. This chain links TRBV12-3 or TRBV12-4 with TRBJ2-7; D gene uncertain. The CDR3 totals 13 residues. CDR3 sequence (DNA): TGTGCCTGCAGTCCACCTGGACGCGGCGAGCAGTACTTC. It specifies CACSPPGRGEQYF.

The V and J genes are TRBV6-5 and TRBJ2-5; D possibly uses TRBD1 or TRBD2 (6 bases each). The CDR3 sequence is 13 residues long. With 8 bases removed from V and 5 bases from J, the gap between germline ends came to 15 bases. Germline V gene lookup returns CDR1 MNHEY and CDR2 SVGAGI. The CDR3 DNA is TGTGCCAGCTGTCCGGGGGCTGGCGAGACCCAGTACTTC. This encodes CASCPGAGETQYF.

As for this clonotype: This may arise from a read error, as a much more abundant clone is one base away. The chain couples TRBV5-1 to TRBJ2-5, with D possibly being TRBD1 or TRBD2 (5 bases each). The V gene's germline CDR1 is SGHRS and CDR2 YFSETQ. Trimming pared 4 bases from V and 4 bases from J, leaving 11 bases between. This CDR3 comprises 13 residues. CDR3 sequence (DNA): TGCGCCAGCAGCCTCTGGGACCCAGAGACCCAGTACTTC. It is translated as CASSLWDPETQYF.

This clonotype turned up a few times. The J gene is TRBJ2-2, the V gene TRBV4-1, with TRBD2 identical over 11 bases. The germline gives CDR1 MGHRA, CDR2 YSYEKL. This CDR3 is built from 17 residues. Trimming removed 3 bases from V and 3 bases from J; junction bases left unmatched: 6. The CDR3 reads CASSQPGTSGYTGELFF. CDR3 nucleotides: TGCGCCAGCAGCCAGCCCGGGACTAGCGGTTACACCGGGGAGCTGTTTTTT.

The chain joins TRBV20-1 to TRBJ2-3, with 8 bases aligning to TRBD2. Germline CDR1 DFQATT, CDR2 SNEGSKA (reference sequence). The CDR3 has 14 residues. Trimming took 3 bases from V and 7 from J; bases not matched to a gene: 9. This CDR3 is CSARVPAGGNTQYF. The CDR3 DNA is TGCAGTGCTAGGGTTCCCGCGGGGGGAAATACGCAGTATTTT.

This clonotype has only a few counts. The chain carries TRBV27 and TRBJ2-7; 11 nucleotides match TRBD1. Germline assignment: CDR1 MNHEY and CDR2 SMNVEV (reference sequence). J lost 7 bases, V lost 2 bases, and 10 bases had no gene match. The CDR3 consists of 16 residues. CDR3 in amino acids: CASSLGQGALEGEQYF. Written as DNA, the CDR3 is TGTGCCAGCAGTTTAGGACAGGGGGCTTTAGAGGGTGAGCAGTACTTC.